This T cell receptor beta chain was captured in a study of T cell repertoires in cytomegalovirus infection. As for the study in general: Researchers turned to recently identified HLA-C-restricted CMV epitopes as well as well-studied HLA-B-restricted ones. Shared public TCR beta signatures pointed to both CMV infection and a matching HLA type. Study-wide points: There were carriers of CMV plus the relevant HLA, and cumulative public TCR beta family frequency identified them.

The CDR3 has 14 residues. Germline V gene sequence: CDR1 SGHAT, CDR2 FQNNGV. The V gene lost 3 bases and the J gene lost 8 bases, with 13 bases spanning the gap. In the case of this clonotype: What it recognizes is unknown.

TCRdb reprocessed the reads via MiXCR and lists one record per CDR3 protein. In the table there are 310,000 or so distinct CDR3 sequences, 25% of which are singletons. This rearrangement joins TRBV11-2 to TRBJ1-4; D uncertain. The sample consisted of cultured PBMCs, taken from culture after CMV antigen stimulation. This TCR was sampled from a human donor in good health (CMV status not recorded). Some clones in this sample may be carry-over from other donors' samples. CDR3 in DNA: TGTGCCAGCAGCTTTGTACAGTTGGGGGAAAAACTGTTTTTT. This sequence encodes CASSFVQLGEKLFF.